Listed below are T cell receptor beta chains from one sample, sequenced in a study of blood T cell repertoires in COVID-19. Clones were read by immunoSEQ multiplex PCR, and TCRdb kept only the in-frame ones, dropping some. The sample comprises about 410,000 clones, more than 80% of which are singletons, and 1.4% rests with the top ten. The sequencing sample was made of peripheral blood. The receptor set was obtained from a young woman with active or convalescent COVID-19. Each CDR3 is given with its conserved first and last residue. Where a row states a size, it is once, few, many or the class of an expanded clone; other rows omit it.

J gene: TRBJ1-1; CDR3 length: 15; V gene: TRBV6-5; clone size: -; CDR3 protein: CASSYYGTGGAEAFF
J gene: TRBJ2-5; CDR3 length: 13; V gene: TRBV2; clone size: -; CDR3 protein: CASSRGRSETQYF
J gene: TRBJ1-5; CDR3 length: 15; V gene: TRBV28; clone size: -; CDR3 protein: CASSHQGAGNQPQHF
J gene: TRBJ2-1; CDR3 length: 17; V gene: TRBV5-1; clone size: -; CDR3 protein: CASSLRASGVTYNEQFF
J gene: TRBJ1-5; CDR3 length: 14; V gene: TRBV27; clone size: -; CDR3 protein: CASSYQGAHQPQHF
J gene: TRBJ1-2; CDR3 length: 12; V gene: TRBV25-1; clone size: many; CDR3 protein: CASRGDIYGYTF
J gene: TRBJ2-7; CDR3 length: 14; V gene: TRBV7-2; clone size: -; CDR3 protein: CASSFTGTAYEQYF
J gene: TRBJ1-1; CDR3 length: 15; V gene: TRBV7-2; clone size: -; CDR3 protein: CASSLSGERGTEAFF
J gene: TRBJ1-1; CDR3 length: 14; V gene: TRBV30; clone size: -; CDR3 protein: CAWTRQALNTEAFF
J gene: TRBJ1-4; CDR3 length: 11; V gene: TRBV30; clone size: -; CDR3 protein: CAWSHNEKLFF
J gene: TRBJ2-2; CDR3 length: 15; V gene: TRBV6-5; clone size: -; CDR3 protein: CASSYGTGFSGELFF
J gene: TRBJ2-5; CDR3 length: 17; V gene: TRBV18; clone size: -; CDR3 protein: CASSPRTGTRGGETQYF
J gene: TRBJ2-3; CDR3 length: 14; V gene: TRBV19; clone size: -; CDR3 protein: CASSPLAGGRTQYF
J gene: TRBJ2-3; CDR3 length: 19; V gene: TRBV15; clone size: -; CDR3 protein: CATSRDLTFGREGTDTQYF
J gene: TRBJ1-1; CDR3 length: 18; V gene: TRBV18; clone size: -; CDR3 protein: CASSRMRFGDNQNTEAFF
J gene: TRBJ2-7; CDR3 length: 13; V gene: TRBV12-3/TRBV12-4; clone size: -; CDR3 protein: CASRFPGGYEQYF
J gene: TRBJ1-1; CDR3 length: 14; V gene: TRBV4-1; clone size: -; CDR3 protein: CASSQVPGSTEAFF
J gene: TRBJ1-5; CDR3 length: 15; V gene: TRBV6-5; clone size: -; CDR3 protein: CASSYSVNRAQPQHF
J gene: TRBJ2-1; CDR3 length: 13; V gene: TRBV11-3; clone size: few; CDR3 protein: CASSARDRGKQFF
J gene: TRBJ1-1; CDR3 length: 16; V gene: TRBV19; clone size: -; CDR3 protein: CASSLSQNQGNTEAFF
J gene: TRBJ1-2; CDR3 length: 15; V gene: TRBV5-1; clone size: -; CDR3 protein: CASSTGQGAGYGYTF
J gene: TRBJ2-3; CDR3 length: 13; V gene: TRBV2; clone size: -; CDR3 protein: CASSAERADTQYF
J gene: TRBJ2-5; CDR3 length: 13; V gene: TRBV4-1; clone size: -; CDR3 protein: CASSPRELETQYF
J gene: TRBJ2-7; CDR3 length: 12; V gene: TRBV21-1; clone size: -; CDR3 protein: CASSKDGGEQYF
J gene: TRBJ1-2; CDR3 length: 12; V gene: TRBV28; clone size: -; CDR3 protein: CASTIRGTGYTF
J gene: TRBJ1-1; CDR3 length: 14; V gene: TRBV27; clone size: -; CDR3 protein: CASSLTGMNTEAFF
J gene: TRBJ1-2; CDR3 length: 14; V gene: TRBV4-1; clone size: -; CDR3 protein: CASSQDHSTFGYTF
J gene: TRBJ2-2; CDR3 length: 15; V gene: TRBV5-1; clone size: -; CDR3 protein: CASSLDSGTVGELFF
J gene: TRBJ2-1; CDR3 length: 13; V gene: TRBV5-1; clone size: -; CDR3 protein: CASTTRGLEEQFF
J gene: TRBJ2-7; CDR3 length: 12; V gene: TRBV6-5; clone size: -; CDR3 protein: CASRRNYYEQYF
J gene: TRBJ2-1; CDR3 length: 12; V gene: TRBV19; clone size: -; CDR3 protein: CASSDRGNEQFF
J gene: TRBJ1-5; CDR3 length: 16; V gene: TRBV2; clone size: -; CDR3 protein: CASSEVGPGGNQPQHF
J gene: TRBJ1-2; CDR3 length: 14; V gene: TRBV4-2; clone size: -; CDR3 protein: CASSQEGQGRGYTF
J gene: TRBJ2-3; CDR3 length: 14; V gene: TRBV6-4; clone size: many; CDR3 protein: CASSPQGSTDTQYF
J gene: TRBJ1-2; CDR3 length: 14; V gene: TRBV2; clone size: -; CDR3 protein: CASSETTANYGYTF
J gene: TRBJ1-4; CDR3 length: 14; V gene: TRBV18; clone size: -; CDR3 protein: CASSPGVVNEKLFF
J gene: TRBJ2-2; CDR3 length: 18; V gene: TRBV11-3; clone size: -; CDR3 protein: CASYTGLAGGPGTGELFF
J gene: TRBJ1-1; CDR3 length: 16; V gene: TRBV3-1/TRBV3-2; clone size: -; CDR3 protein: CASSAGTGGLSTEAFF
J gene: TRBJ1-2; CDR3 length: 13; V gene: TRBV6-5; clone size: -; CDR3 protein: CASSIDRGQGYTF
J gene: TRBJ1-1; CDR3 length: 13; V gene: TRBV30; clone size: -; CDR3 protein: CAWSPTQGGVTFF